The sequence of this TCR beta chain was determined in a study of cytomegalovirus exposure and HLA in healthy donors. Study-wide results and caveats: Per published accounts, TCR beta sequences correctly predicted the HLA-A and HLA-B alleles of most subjects. A prior analysis recorded that most TCR beta V segments were productive about 87% or about 30% of the time.

13 Jbeta primers and 60 Vbeta primers were used for the PCR. Data came from immunoSEQ multiplex PCR; TCRdb stores just in-frame clones and leaves some out. The sample gives 160,000 or so clones, roughly 80% of which show up once; roughly 4.4% is in the top ten. Of note for this clone: Antigen specificity is unknown.

The sequencing input was PBMCs. The sequence came from a man aged 30-40 years in good health and CMV-seronegative.

The CDR3 DNA reads TGCAGTGCCGGTGGGGGGTACGAGCAGTACTTC. Translated: CSAGGGYEQYF. J is TRBJ2-7 and V is TRBV20-1; tentative D call: TRBD2 (6 bases). Germline V CDR1 and CDR2: DFQATT, SNEGSKA (reference sequence). The CDR3 consists of 11 residues. Trimming shortened V by 6 bases and J by 4 bases, and 10 bases separated the two germline ends.